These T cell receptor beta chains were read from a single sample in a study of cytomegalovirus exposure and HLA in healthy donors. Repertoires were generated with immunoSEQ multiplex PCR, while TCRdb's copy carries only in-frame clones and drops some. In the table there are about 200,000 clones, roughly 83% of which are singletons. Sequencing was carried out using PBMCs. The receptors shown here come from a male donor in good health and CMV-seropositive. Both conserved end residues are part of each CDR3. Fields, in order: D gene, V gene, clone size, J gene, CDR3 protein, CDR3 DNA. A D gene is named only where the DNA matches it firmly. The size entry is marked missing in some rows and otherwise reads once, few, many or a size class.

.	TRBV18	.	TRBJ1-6	CASSPGGASTYNSPLHF	TGTGCCAGCTCACCTGGAGGCGCCTCGACCTATAATTCACCCCTCCACTTT
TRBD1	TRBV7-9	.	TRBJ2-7	CSSSLGQGALYEQYF	TGTTCCAGCAGCTTGGGACAGGGGGCGCTTTACGAGCAGTACTTC
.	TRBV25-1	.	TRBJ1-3	CASSPYSGNTIYF	TGTGCCAGCAGTCCTTACTCTGGAAACACCATATATTTT
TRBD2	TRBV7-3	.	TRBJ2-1	CASSLGLSRSYNEQFF	TGTGCCAGCAGCTTGGGACTATCCCGGTCCTACAATGAGCAGTTCTTC
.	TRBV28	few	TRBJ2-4	CAIYNRVKNIQYF	TGTGCCATATACAACAGGGTCAAAAACATTCAGTACTTC
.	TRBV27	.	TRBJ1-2	CASSTTGSGF	TGTGCCAGCAGTACCACAGGGAGTGGCTTC
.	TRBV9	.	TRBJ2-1	CASSVALVGVNEQFF	TGTGCCAGCAGCGTAGCACTAGTGGGAGTTAATGAGCAGTTCTTC
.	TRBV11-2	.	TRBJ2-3	CASSLGTVIRTDTQYF	TGTGCCAGCAGCTTAGGTACAGTAATTCGCACAGATACGCAGTATTTT
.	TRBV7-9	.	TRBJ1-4	CASSSEGHATTNEKLFF	TGTGCCAGCAGCTCCGAAGGACACGCCACAACTAATGAAAAACTGTTTTTT
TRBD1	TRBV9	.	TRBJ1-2	CASSVDPWTGLETF	TGTGCCAGCAGCGTAGACCCCTGGACAGGGCTGGAAACCTTC
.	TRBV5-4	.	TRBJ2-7	CASSFLATHEQYF	TGTGCCAGCAGCTTTTTAGCGACCCACGAGCAGTACTTC
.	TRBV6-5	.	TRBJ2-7	CASSPGSFPYEQYF	TGTGCCAGCAGCCCCGGGAGTTTCCCCTACGAGCAGTACTTC
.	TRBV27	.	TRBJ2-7	CASSLLGMNPAEQYF	TGTGCCAGCAGTTTACTAGGTATGAACCCCGCCGAGCAGTACTTC
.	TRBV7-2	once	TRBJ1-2	CASSLGRGRAYGYTF	TGTGCCAGCAGCTTGGGCAGGGGTCGTGCCTATGGCTACACCTTC
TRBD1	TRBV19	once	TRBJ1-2	CASKTGTGGGYGYTF	TGTGCCAGCAAGACCGGGACAGGGGGTGGCTATGGCTACACCTTC
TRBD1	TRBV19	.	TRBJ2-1	CASSYSPGQTNEQFF	TGTGCCAGTAGTTACTCCCCGGGACAGACTAATGAGCAGTTCTTC
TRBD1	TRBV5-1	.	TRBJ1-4	CASSLESGGPYGEKLFF	TGCGCCAGCAGCTTAGAGTCAGGGGGCCCGTACGGTGAAAAACTGTTTTTT
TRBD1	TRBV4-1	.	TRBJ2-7	CASSQGGTGGSHEQYF	TGCGCCAGCAGCCAAGGAGGTACAGGGGGCTCTCACGAGCAGTACTTC
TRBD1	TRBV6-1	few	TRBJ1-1	CASSEWAGGLTEAFF	TGTGCCAGCAGTGAATGGGCAGGGGGTCTCACTGAAGCTTTCTTT
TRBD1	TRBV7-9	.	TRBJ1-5	CASSPDRGNQPQHF	TGTGCCAGCAGCCCGGACAGGGGCAATCAGCCCCAGCATTTT
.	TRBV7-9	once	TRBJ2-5	CSSSLWSTPEETQYF	TGTTCCAGCAGCTTATGGAGCACCCCCGAAGAGACCCAGTACTTC
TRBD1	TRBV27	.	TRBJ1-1	CASSTGVRSAFF	TGTGCCAGCAGTACAGGGGTACGGTCAGCTTTCTTT
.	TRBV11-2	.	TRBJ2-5	CASSERVWGDAQYF	TGTGCCAGCAGCGAGAGGGTGTGGGGGGATGCCCAGTACTTC
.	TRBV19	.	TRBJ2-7	CASSAYRDTETYEQYF	TGTGCCAGTAGTGCATACCGGGACACAGAAACCTACGAGCAGTACTTC
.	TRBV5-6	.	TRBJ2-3	CASSSGLTHKYF	TGTGCCAGCAGCTCTGGACTGACCCACAAGTATTTT
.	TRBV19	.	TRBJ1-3	CASSYGGSGNTIYF	TGTGCCAGTAGTTACGGGGGCTCTGGAAACACCATATATTTT
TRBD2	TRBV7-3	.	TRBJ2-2	CASSSFAGVTGELFF	TGTGCCAGCAGCTCCTTCGCGGGGGTTACCGGGGAGCTGTTTTTT
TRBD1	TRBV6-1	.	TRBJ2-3	CASTRQGLWTDTQYF	TGTGCCAGCACCCGACAGGGGTTGTGGACAGATACGCAGTATTTT
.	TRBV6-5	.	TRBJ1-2	CASSYDEGDYGYTF	TGTGCCAGCAGTTACGATGAAGGGGACTATGGCTACACCTTC
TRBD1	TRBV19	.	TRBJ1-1	CASSPGTGFEAFF	TGTGCCAGTAGTCCCGGGACAGGCTTTGAAGCTTTCTTT
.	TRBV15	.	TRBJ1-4	CATSRGQGKDVEKLFF	TGTGCCACCAGCAGAGGACAAGGCAAGGATGTTGAAAAACTGTTTTTT
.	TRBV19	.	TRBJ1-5	CASSDKATIHQPQHF	TGTGCCAGTTCAGACAAGGCGACGATACATCAGCCCCAGCATTTT
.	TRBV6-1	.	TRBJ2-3	CASSPGGPYTDTQYF	TGTGCCAGCAGCCCAGGGGGGCCGTACACAGATACGCAGTATTTT
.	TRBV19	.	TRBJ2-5	CASSTSGAGPETQYF	TGTGCCAGTAGTACGTCGGGAGCCGGCCCAGAGACCCAGTACTTC
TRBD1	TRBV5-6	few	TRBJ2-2	CASSRGQSNTGELFF	TGTGCCAGCAGCCGGGGACAGTCGAACACCGGGGAGCTGTTTTTT
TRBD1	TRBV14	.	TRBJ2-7	CASSQGTGYEQYF	TGTGCCAGCAGCCAAGGGACAGGCTACGAGCAGTACTTC
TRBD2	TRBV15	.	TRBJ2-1	CATSSGSGGGSYNEQFF	TGTGCCACCAGCAGCGGGTCCGGGGGGGGCTCCTACAATGAGCAGTTCTTC
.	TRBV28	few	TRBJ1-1	CASSLGGGGDTEAFF	TGTGCCAGCAGTTTAGGTGGAGGGGGGGACACTGAAGCTTTCTTT
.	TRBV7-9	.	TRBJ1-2	CSSSGPTGQRSGYTF	TGTTCCAGCAGCGGACCCACAGGACAGAGGAGCGGCTACACCTTC
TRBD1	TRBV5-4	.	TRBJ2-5	CASSQAQGAQETQYF	TGTGCCAGCAGCCAAGCACAGGGGGCCCAAGAGACCCAGTACTTC
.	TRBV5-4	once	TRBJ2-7	CASSTGGQTYEQYF	TGTGCCAGCAGCACGGGCGGACAGACCTACGAGCAGTACTTC
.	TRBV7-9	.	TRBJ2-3	CASSLDTTDTQYF	TGTGCCAGCAGCTTGGACACCACAGATACGCAGTATTTT
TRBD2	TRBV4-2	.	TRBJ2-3	CASRGIAGSTDTQYF	TGTGCCAGCAGAGGGATAGCGGGAAGTACAGATACGCAGTATTTT
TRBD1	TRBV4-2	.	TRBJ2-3	CASSQVPRQGQSTDTQYF	TGTGCCAGCAGCCAAGTCCCTCGACAGGGTCAAAGCACAGATACGCAGTATTTT
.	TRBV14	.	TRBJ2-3	CASGIETVGTDTQYF	TGTGCCAGCGGCATCGAGACAGTAGGGACAGATACGCAGTATTTT
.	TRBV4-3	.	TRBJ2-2	CASSQVDSENTGELFF	TGCGCCAGCAGCCAAGTCGACAGCGAGAACACCGGGGAGCTGTTTTTT
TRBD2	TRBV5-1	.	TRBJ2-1	CASSVSGLAGNYNEQFF	TGCGCCAGCAGCGTATCGGGACTAGCGGGAAACTACAATGAGCAGTTCTTC
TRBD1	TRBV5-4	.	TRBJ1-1	CASSLDRTGGGTEAFF	TGTGCCAGCAGCTTGGATAGGACAGGGGGCGGCACTGAAGCTTTCTTT
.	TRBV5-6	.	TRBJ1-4	CASSLDREKLFF	TGTGCCAGCAGCTTGGACAGGGAAAAACTGTTTTTT
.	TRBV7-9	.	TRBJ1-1	CASSLRQAQTEAFF	TGTGCCAGCAGCTTAAGGCAGGCTCAGACTGAAGCTTTCTTT
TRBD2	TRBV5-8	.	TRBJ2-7	CASSFLRERNEQYF	TGTGCCAGCAGCTTCTTGCGGGAGAGGAACGAGCAGTACTTC
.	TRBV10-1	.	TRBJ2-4	CARSPGSRDF	TGCGCCCGCAGCCCCGGCAGTCGGGACTTC
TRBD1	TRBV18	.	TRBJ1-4	CASSLAGTATNEKLFF	TGTGCCAGCTCACTAGCCGGGACAGCAACTAATGAAAAACTGTTTTTT
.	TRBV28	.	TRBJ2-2	CASSPGQGRELFF	TGTGCCAGCAGCCCAGGCCAGGGCCGGGAGCTGTTTTTT